The clone carrying this TCR beta chain turned up a few times. V trimming: 6 bases; J trimming: 4 bases; junction bases outside the gene matches: 6. CDR3 length: 15 amino acids. Looked up from germline, CDR1 is SGHTA and CDR2 is FQGNSA. The data derive from a study of control samples from healthy donors and cancer patients. The method was immunoSEQ multiplex PCR; TCRdb's version includes in-frame clones alone and lacks a portion of them. This repertoire shows approximately 100,000 clones, 80% to 90% found once; its top ten account for 13% to 15%. This TCR was sampled from a man aged 25-45 years in good health. The specimen sequenced was blood. The rearrangement uses TRBV7-2 and TRBJ2-1, with TRBD1 matching over 10 bases. Written as DNA, the CDR3 is TGTGCCAGCAGGGGTGGACAGGGGGGTTACAATGAGCAGTTCTTC. Translation: CASRGGQGGYNEQFF.